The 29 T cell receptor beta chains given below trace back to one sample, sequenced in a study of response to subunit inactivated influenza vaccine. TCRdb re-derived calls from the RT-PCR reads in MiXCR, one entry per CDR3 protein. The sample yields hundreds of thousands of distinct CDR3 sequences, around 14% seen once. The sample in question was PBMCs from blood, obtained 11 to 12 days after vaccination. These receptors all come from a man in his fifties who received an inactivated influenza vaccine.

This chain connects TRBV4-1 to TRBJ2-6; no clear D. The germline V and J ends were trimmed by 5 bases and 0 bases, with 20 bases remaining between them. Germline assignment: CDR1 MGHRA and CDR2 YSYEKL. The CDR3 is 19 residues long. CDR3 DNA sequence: TGCGCCAGCAGCTATCAGGCCACCCACCTGGGCTCTGGGGCCAACGTCCTGACTTTC. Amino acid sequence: CASSYQATHLGSGANVLTF.

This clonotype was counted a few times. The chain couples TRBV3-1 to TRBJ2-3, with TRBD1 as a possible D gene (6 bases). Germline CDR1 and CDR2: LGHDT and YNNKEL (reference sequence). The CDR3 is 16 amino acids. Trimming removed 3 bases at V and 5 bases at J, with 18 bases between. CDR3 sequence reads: CASSQAGQGQGDTQYF. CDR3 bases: TGTGCCAGCAGCCAGGCCGGCCAGGGGCAAGGAGATACGCAGTATTTT.

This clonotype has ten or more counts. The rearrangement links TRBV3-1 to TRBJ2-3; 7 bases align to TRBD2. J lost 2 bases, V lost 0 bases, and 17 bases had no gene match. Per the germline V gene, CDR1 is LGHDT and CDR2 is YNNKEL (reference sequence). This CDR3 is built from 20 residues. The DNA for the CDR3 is TGTGCCAGCAGCCAAGATTCCCATTTTCGCCGGAGCGGGGTCACAGATACGCAGTATTTT. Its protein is CASSQDSHFRRSGVTDTQYF.

CDR3 in DNA: TGTGCCAGCAGTGAATTCTCAGCGCAAGAGACCCAGTACTTC. It translates to CASSEFSAQETQYF. The chain carries TRBV6-1 and TRBJ2-5; D remains unclear. There are 14 residues in the CDR3. V was clipped by 2 bases and J by 2 bases, with 9 bases between them. Germline lookup yields CDR1 MNHNS and CDR2 SASEGT.

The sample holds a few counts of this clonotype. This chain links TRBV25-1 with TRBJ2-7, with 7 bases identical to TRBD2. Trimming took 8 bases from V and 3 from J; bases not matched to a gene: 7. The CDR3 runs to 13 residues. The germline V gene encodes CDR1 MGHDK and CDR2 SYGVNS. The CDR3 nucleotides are TGTGCCAGCCGGGGGAGGGGCGTCTACGAGCAGTACTTC. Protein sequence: CASRGRGVYEQYF.

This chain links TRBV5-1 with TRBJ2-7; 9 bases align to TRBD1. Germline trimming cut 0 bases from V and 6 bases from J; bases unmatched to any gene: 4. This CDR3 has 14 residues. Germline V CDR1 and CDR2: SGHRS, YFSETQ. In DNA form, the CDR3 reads TGCGCCAGCAGCTTGGACAGGGGGCCCGTCGAGCAGTACTTC. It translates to CASSLDRGPVEQYF.

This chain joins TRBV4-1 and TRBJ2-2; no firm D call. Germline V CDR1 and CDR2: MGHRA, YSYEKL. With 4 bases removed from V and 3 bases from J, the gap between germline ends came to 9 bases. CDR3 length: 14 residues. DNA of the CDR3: TGCGCCAGCAGCCCCGAGGCTTACACCGGGGAGCTGTTTTTT. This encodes CASSPEAYTGELFF.

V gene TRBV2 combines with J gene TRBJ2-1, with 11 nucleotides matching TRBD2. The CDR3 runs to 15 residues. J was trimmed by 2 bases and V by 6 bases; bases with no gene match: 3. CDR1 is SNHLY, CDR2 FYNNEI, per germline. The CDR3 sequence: CASREGLAAYNEQFF. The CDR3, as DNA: TGTGCCAGCAGGGAGGGACTAGCGGCCTACAATGAGCAGTTCTTC.

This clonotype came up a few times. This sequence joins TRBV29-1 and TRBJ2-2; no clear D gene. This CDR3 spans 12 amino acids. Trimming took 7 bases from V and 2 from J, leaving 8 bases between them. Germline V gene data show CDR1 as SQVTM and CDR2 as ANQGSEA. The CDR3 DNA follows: TGCAGCGCCGGACCCAACACCGGGGAGCTGTTTTTT. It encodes CSAGPNTGELFF.

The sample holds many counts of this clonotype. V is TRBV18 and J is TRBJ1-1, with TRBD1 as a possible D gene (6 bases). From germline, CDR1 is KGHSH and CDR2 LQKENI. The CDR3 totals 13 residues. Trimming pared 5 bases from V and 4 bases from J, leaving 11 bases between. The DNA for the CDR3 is TGTGCCAGCTCAACAAAACAGGGCACTGAAGCTTTCTTT. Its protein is CASSTKQGTEAFF.

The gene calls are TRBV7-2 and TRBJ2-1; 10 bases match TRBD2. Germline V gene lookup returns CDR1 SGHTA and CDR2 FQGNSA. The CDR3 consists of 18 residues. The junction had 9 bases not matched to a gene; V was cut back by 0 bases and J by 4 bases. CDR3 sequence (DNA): TGTGCCAGCAGCTTAGCGTCGCCTAGCGGGAGCCTTTACAATGAGCAGTTCTTC. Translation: CASSLASPSGSLYNEQFF.

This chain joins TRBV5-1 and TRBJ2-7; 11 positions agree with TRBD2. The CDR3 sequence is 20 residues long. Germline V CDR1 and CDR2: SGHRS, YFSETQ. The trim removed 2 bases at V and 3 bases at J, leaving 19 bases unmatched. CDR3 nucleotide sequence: TGCGCCAGCAGCTTCGAGTTTACGAATTTAAGACTAGCGGGGAGCTACGAGCAGTACTTC. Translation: CASSFEFTNLRLAGSYEQYF.

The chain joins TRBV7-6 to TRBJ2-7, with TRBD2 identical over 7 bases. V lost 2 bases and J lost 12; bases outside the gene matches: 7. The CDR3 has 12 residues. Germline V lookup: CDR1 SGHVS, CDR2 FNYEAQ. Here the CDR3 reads CASSLRPGLTYF. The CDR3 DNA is TGTGCCAGCAGCTTACGGCCGGGACTAACGTACTTC.

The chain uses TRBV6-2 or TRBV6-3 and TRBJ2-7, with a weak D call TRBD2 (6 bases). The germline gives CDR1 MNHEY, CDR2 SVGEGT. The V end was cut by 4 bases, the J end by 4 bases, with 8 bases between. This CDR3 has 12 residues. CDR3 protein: CASSWTIYEQYF. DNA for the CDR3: TGTGCCAGCAGTTGGACTATATACGAGCAGTACTTC.

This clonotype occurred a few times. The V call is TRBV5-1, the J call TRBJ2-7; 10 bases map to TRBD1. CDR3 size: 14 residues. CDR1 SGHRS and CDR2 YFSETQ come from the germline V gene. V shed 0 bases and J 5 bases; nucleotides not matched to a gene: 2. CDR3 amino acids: CASSLGDRGDEQYF. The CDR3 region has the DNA TGCGCCAGCAGCTTGGGGGACAGGGGCGACGAGCAGTACTTC.

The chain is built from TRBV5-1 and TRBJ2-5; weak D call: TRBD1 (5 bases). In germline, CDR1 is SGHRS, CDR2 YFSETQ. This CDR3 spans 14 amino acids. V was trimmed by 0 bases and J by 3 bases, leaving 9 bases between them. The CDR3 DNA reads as TGCGCCAGCAGCTTGGAGGTAGGGGAAGAGACCCAGTACTTC. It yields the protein CASSLEVGEETQYF.

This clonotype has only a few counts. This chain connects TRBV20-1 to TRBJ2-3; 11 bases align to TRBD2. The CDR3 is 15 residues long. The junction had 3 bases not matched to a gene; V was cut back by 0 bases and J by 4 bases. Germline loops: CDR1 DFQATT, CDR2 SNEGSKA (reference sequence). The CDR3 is CSARDSGGAADTQYF. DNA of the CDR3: TGCAGTGCTAGAGATAGCGGGGGGGCCGCAGATACGCAGTATTTT.

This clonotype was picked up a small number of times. The CDR3 reads CSARDSSISNQPQHF. For the CDR3, the DNA is TGCAGTGCTAGAGATTCCAGTATTAGCAATCAGCCCCAGCATTTT. This chain joins TRBV20-1 and TRBJ1-5; D call uncertain. This CDR3 has 15 residues. The germline V gene encodes CDR1 DFQATT and CDR2 SNEGSKA (reference sequence). The V end was cut by 0 bases, the J end by 0 bases, with 9 bases between.

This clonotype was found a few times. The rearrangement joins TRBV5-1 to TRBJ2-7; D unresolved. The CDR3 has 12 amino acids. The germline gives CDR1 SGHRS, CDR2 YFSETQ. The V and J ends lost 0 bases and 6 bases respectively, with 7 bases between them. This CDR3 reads CASSLGETEQYF. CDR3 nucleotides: TGCGCCAGCAGCTTGGGTGAAACCGAGCAGTACTTC.

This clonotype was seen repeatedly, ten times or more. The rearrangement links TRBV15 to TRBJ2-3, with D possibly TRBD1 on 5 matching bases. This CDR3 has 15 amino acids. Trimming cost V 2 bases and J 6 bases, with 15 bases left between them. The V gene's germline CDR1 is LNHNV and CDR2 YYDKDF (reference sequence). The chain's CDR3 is CATSRPEVWGDTQYF. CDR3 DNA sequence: TGTGCCACCAGCAGACCTGAAGTCTGGGGCGATACGCAGTATTTT.

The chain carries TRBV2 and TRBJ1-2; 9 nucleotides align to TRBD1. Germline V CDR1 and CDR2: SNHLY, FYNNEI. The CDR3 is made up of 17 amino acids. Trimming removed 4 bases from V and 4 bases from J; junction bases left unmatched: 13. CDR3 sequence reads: CASSGERGTGSVYGYTF. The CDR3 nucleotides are TGTGCCAGCAGTGGAGAAAGAGGGACAGGGAGTGTCTATGGCTACACCTTC.

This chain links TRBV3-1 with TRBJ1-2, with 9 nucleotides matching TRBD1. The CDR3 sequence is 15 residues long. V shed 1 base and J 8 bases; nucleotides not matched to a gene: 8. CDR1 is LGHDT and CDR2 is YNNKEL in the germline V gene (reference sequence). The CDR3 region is CASSQVGDRVGGYTF. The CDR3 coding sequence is TGTGCCAGCAGCCAAGTCGGGGACAGGGTCGGAGGCTACACCTTC.

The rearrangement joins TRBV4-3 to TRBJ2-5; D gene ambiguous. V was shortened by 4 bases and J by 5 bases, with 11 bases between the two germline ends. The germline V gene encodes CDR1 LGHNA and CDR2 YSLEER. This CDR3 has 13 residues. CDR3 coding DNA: TGCGCCAGCAGCCTCAAAATGACGGAGACCCAGTACTTC. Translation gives CASSLKMTETQYF.

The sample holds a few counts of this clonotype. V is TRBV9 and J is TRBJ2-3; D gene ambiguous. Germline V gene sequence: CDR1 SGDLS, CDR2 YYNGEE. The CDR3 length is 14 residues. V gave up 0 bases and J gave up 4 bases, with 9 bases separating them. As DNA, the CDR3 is TGTGCCAGCAGCGTAGTGGACCCCCCAGATACGCAGTATTTT. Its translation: CASSVVDPPDTQYF.

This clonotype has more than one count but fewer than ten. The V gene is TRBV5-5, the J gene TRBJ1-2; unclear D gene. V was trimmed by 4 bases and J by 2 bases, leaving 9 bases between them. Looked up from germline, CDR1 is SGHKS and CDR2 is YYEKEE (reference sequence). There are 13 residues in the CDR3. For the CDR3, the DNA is TGTGCCAGCAGCCCTGAAGGGAACTATGGCTACACCTTC. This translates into CASSPEGNYGYTF.

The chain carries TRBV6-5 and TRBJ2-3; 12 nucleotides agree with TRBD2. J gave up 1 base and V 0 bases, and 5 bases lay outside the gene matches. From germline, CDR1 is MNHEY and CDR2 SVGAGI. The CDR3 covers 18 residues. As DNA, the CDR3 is TGTGCCAGCAGTTACTCGGCTAGCGGGGGGGCTGGCACAGATACGCAGTATTTT. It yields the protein CASSYSASGGAGTDTQYF.

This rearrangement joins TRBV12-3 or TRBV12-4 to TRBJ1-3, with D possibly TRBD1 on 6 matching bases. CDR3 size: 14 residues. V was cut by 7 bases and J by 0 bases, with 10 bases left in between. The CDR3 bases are TGTGCCAGCAAGACAGGAGCCTCTGGAAACACCATATATTTT. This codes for CASKTGASGNTIYF.

The chain's CDR3 is CASSRDRGILTDTQYF. The CDR3 DNA follows: TGTGCCAGCAGTCGGGACAGGGGTATTCTCACAGATACGCAGTATTTT. The chain couples TRBV7-9 to TRBJ2-3; 10 positions match TRBD1. Trimming removed 6 bases from V and 2 bases from J; junction bases left unmatched: 8. CDR1 and CDR2 (germline): SEHNR, FQNEAQ (reference sequence). This CDR3 comprises 16 residues.

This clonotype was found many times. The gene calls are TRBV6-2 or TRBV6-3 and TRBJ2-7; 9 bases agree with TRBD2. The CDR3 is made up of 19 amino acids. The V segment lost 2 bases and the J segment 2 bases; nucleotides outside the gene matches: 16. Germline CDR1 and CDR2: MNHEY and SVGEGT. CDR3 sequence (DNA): TGTGCCAGCAGTTACGCGCCGACCATAGCGGGGGTCCTGACCTACGAGCAGTACTTC. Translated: CASSYAPTIAGVLTYEQYF.